The 24 T cell receptor beta chains given below trace back to one sample, sequenced in a study of T-cell memory formation after mild COVID-19. TCRdb called the 5' RACE reads again in MiXCR, with one record for every CDR3 protein. The table has 450,000 or so distinct CDR3 sequences, 20% seen once; the top ten hold about 8.8%. Sequenced: PBMCs or a T cell subset sorted from them (not recorded which). These TCRs come from an adult woman who had mild COVID-19 (a few samples of this study predate the infection). Cell type and time point are not known.

The chain joins TRBV29-1 to TRBJ2-7, with D tentatively TRBD1 or TRBD2 (5 bases each). The CDR3 is 14 residues long. The V gene lost 4 bases and the J gene lost 2 bases, with 15 bases spanning the gap. CDR1 and CDR2 (germline): SQVTM, ANQGSEA. DNA for the CDR3: TGCAGCGTTGGAGGGGCAGGGAATACCTACGAGCAGTACTTC. It yields the protein CSVGGAGNTYEQYF.

The chain combines TRBV30 with TRBJ2-1, with 13 bases matching TRBD2. The germline CDR1 and CDR2 sequences are GTSNPN and SVGIG (reference sequence). Losses at the gene ends were 4 bases for V and 8 bases for J; bases not matched to a gene: 8. The CDR3 is 15 amino acids. CDR3 residues: CAWNTGLAGTDEQFF. In DNA, the CDR3 is TGTGCCTGGAATACGGGACTAGCGGGAACTGATGAGCAGTTCTTC.

The chain recombines TRBV7-6 with TRBJ2-7; either TRBD1 or TRBD2 may supply D (5 bases each). V was clipped by 5 bases and J by 3 bases, with 17 bases between them. This CDR3 has 15 amino acids. Germline V gene lookup returns CDR1 SGHVS and CDR2 FNYEAQ. The CDR3 nucleotides read TGTGCCAGCAGCCCCAAGATGGGACGGGACTACGAGCAGTACTTC. Its translation: CASSPKMGRDYEQYF.

This clonotype was detected a few times. In DNA, the CDR3 is TGTGCCAGCAGCTCGCCACGTGGCCGTAGGGGGGTACCGGACACTGAAGCTTTCTTT. Translating gives CASSSPRGRRGVPDTEAFF. The V gene is TRBV5-6, the J gene TRBJ1-1, with a weak D call TRBD1 (6 bases). The V end lost 3 bases, the J end lost 3 bases, and 27 bases lay between the germline ends. The CDR3 totals 19 residues. The germline gives CDR1 SGHDT, CDR2 YYEEEE.

This clonotype was detected ten times or more. The chain uses TRBV5-1 and TRBJ1-1; 8 nucleotides match TRBD1. V lost 5 bases to trimming and J lost 1 base; unmatched junction nucleotides: 4. This CDR3 contains 14 residues. The germline gives CDR1 SGHRS, CDR2 YFSETQ. CDR3 residues: CASRPGQGNTEAFF. The CDR3 DNA sequence: TGCGCCAGCAGACCTGGACAGGGGAACACTGAAGCTTTCTTT.

This rearrangement joins TRBV7-9 to TRBJ2-1; 11 nucleotides line up with TRBD2. V lost 3 bases and J lost 1; bases outside the gene matches: 11. Germline V gene lookup returns CDR1 SEHNR and CDR2 FQNEAQ (reference sequence). There are 19 residues in the CDR3. The CDR3 loop reads CASSFPTSGAEKSYNEQFF. Written as DNA, the CDR3 is TGTGCCAGCAGCTTTCCGACTAGCGGGGCCGAAAAATCCTACAATGAGCAGTTCTTC. The full variable domain, completed using reference TRBV7-9 and TRBJ2-1, is DTGVSQNPRHKITKRGQNVTFRCDPISEHNRLYWYRQTLGQGPEFLTYFQNEAQLEKSRLLSDRFSAERPKGSFSTLEIQRTEQGDSAMYLCASSFPTSGAEKSYNEQFFGPGTRLTVL.

This clonotype was counted many times. The chain joins TRBV7-8 to TRBJ2-7; 11 bases fit TRBD1. J lost 1 base, V lost 5 bases, and 7 bases had no gene match. The V gene's germline CDR1 is SGHVS and CDR2 FQNEAQ. CDR3 length: 16 residues. In nucleotides, the CDR3 is TGTGCCAGCAGCCCCCGGACAGGGGGCGCGTCCTACGAGCAGTACTTC. This encodes CASSPRTGGASYEQYF.

V usage is TRBV7-6 and J usage is TRBJ2-7; TRBD1 matches at 11 bases. This CDR3 region has 16 residues. Germline-derived CDR1 and CDR2 are SGHVS and FNYEAQ. After removal of 4 bases from V and 4 bases from J, the junction contained 9 bases not matched to a gene. The DNA of the CDR3 is TGTGCCAGCAGCTCTGAAAGGACAGGGGGCAAATACGAGCAGTACTTC. It codes for CASSSERTGGKYEQYF.

This clonotype is judged medium-sized (0.01 to 0.1%). This chain connects TRBV7-2 to TRBJ2-3; D uncertain. Trimming left V 1 base short and J 0 bases short, with 11 bases between. Germline CDR1 is SGHTA and CDR2 is FQGNSA. This CDR3 is 16 amino acids long. The CDR3 DNA reads as TGTGCCAGCAGCTTAGTTCTACCAACTAGCACAGATACGCAGTATTTT. Protein product: CASSLVLPTSTDTQYF.

The CDR3 DNA is TGCAGCGTACAGGGGAAGCGGACTGAAGCTTTCTTT. Protein product: CSVQGKRTEAFF. The chain couples TRBV29-1 to TRBJ1-1; 7 bases align to TRBD1. V gave up 6 bases and J gave up 5 bases; unmatched junction bases: 6. This CDR3 comprises 12 residues. Germline V gene lookup returns CDR1 SQVTM and CDR2 ANQGSEA.

This clonotype was found once. The V and J genes are TRBV7-9 and TRBJ2-2; 10 bases map to TRBD2. The ends lost 5 bases at V and 4 bases at J; junction bases unmatched: 4. The CDR3 has 15 residues. CDR1 and CDR2 (germline): SEHNR, FQNEAQ (reference sequence). The CDR3 sequence is CASSPGTSVTGELFF. The CDR3 DNA is TGTGCCAGCAGCCCAGGGACTAGCGTCACCGGGGAGCTGTTTTTT.

A note on this clonotype: Since no conserved phenylalanine or tryptophan closes the CDR3, a read error is the likely cause. This chain connects TRBV7-2 to TRBJ2-1; TRBD2 agrees at 7 bases. The ends lost 5 bases at V and 5 bases at J; junction bases unmatched: 6. CDR1 and CDR2 (germline): SGHTA, FQGNSA. The CDR3 is 14 amino acids. CDR3 nucleotide sequence: TGTGCCAGCAGCAAGGGACTAACAAACAATGAGCAGTTCTTA. Its protein product is CASSKGLTNNEQFL.

Ten or more counts support this clonotype. V is TRBV24-1 and J is TRBJ2-1; 8 bases align to TRBD1. Germline CDR1 and CDR2: KGHDR and SFDVKD. The CDR3 loop spans 15 amino acids. With 5 bases clipped from V and 7 bases from J, the junction kept 9 bases outside the gene matches. This chain's CDR3 is CATSVRTGFRNEQFF. CDR3 DNA: TGTGCCACCAGTGTTAGGACAGGGTTCCGGAATGAGCAGTTCTTC.

This clonotype was seen only a few times. The V gene is TRBV5-1, the J gene TRBJ1-2; D is perhaps TRBD1 (5 bases). The ends were cut back, 5 bases at V and 4 bases at J, with 18 bases in the middle. This CDR3 is built from 15 residues. From germline, CDR1 is SGHRS and CDR2 YFSETQ. CDR3 sequence reads: CASSPGGMSSYGYTF. CDR3 DNA sequence: TGCGCCAGCAGTCCCGGGGGGATGAGTAGCTATGGCTACACCTTC.

This clonotype appeared a few times. This sequence joins TRBV12-3 or TRBV12-4 and TRBJ2-5; D is uncertain. CDR3 length: 13 amino acids. Trimming pared 3 bases from V and 5 bases from J, leaving 10 bases between. The CDR3 region has the DNA TGTGCCAGCAGTTTTGGCTACCGGGAGACCCAGTACTTC. Its protein is CASSFGYRETQYF.

This clonotype came up a few times. V and J are TRBV4-2 and TRBJ2-3; D call uncertain. V lost 1 base and J lost 4, with 6 bases in between. Germline V gene sequence: CDR1 LGHNA, CDR2 YNFKEQ. The CDR3 is 13 amino acids. CDR3 in amino acids: CASSQGYPDTQYF. DNA for the CDR3: TGTGCCAGCAGCCAAGGCTATCCAGATACGCAGTATTTT.

There are many counts of this clonotype. V and J are TRBV7-8 and TRBJ2-7; D gene unclear. This CDR3 is built from 13 residues. The V and J ends lost 1 base and 5 bases respectively, with 9 bases between them. Germline lookup yields CDR1 SGHVS and CDR2 FQNEAQ. CDR3 bases: TGTGCCAGCAGCTTAGGGCCTTCTAACGAGCAGTACTTC. Protein product: CASSLGPSNEQYF.

The chain recombines TRBV12-3 or TRBV12-4 with TRBJ2-7; D might be TRBD1 (6 bases). Trimming left V 5 bases short and J 2 bases short, with 16 bases between. The CDR3 totals 15 residues. CDR3 nucleotide sequence: TGTGCCAGCAGTCCCCCGACAGGTTCCACCTACGAGCAGTACTTC. It encodes CASSPPTGSTYEQYF.

This sequence joins TRBV19 and TRBJ1-2; TRBD1 aligns across 7 bases. The CDR3 spans 12 residues. V shed 6 bases, J shed 7 bases, and the junction held 5 bases outside the gene matches. Germline CDR1 reads LNHDA; CDR2 reads SQIVND (reference sequence). The CDR3 region has the DNA TGTGCCAGTAGCGCAAACAGGGGTGGCTACACCTTC. Residues: CASSANRGGYTF.

This chain links TRBV7-9 with TRBJ2-1, with 9 bases matching TRBD1. The CDR3 totals 15 residues. The junction had 6 bases not matched to a gene; V was cut back by 6 bases and J by 3 bases. CDR1 and CDR2 from the germline V gene are SEHNR and FQNEAQ (reference sequence). Here the CDR3 reads CASRRGDRVYNEQFF. In nucleotides, the CDR3 is TGTGCCAGCAGAAGAGGGGACAGGGTCTACAATGAGCAGTTCTTC.

This clonotype was counted only a few times. This sequence joins TRBV7-9 and TRBJ2-7; TRBD1 matches 9 bases. V was pared by 3 bases and J by 5 bases, with 5 bases of the junction left unmatched. CDR3 length: 14 residues. Germline CDR1 reads SEHNR; CDR2 reads FQNEAQ (reference sequence). Written as DNA, the CDR3 is TGTGCCAGCAGCTTGGAGACAGGGGGGAACGAGCAGTACTTC. Protein: CASSLETGGNEQYF.

The sample holds a few counts of this clonotype. V is TRBV24-1 and J is TRBJ2-1, with a weak D call TRBD2 (5 bases). Germline V CDR1 and CDR2: KGHDR, SFDVKD. The ends were cut back, 9 bases at V and 5 bases at J, with 13 bases in the middle. This CDR3 comprises 13 residues. CDR3 loop: CATGRAEDNEQFF. The CDR3 DNA is TGTGCCACCGGTAGAGCGGAGGACAATGAGCAGTTCTTC.

The rearrangement joins TRBV12-3 or TRBV12-4 to TRBJ2-1; D gene unclear. The V gene lost 4 bases and the J gene lost 3 bases, with 7 bases spanning the gap. The CDR3 contains 13 residues. This chain's CDR3 is CASSSFSYNEQFF. CDR3 DNA sequence: TGTGCCAGCAGTTCCTTCAGCTACAATGAGCAGTTCTTC.

In its sample, this clonotype was seen a few times. The CDR3 coding sequence is TGTGCCAGCAGCGCCAGGGATTTGAACACTGAAGCTTTCTTT. Its translation: CASSARDLNTEAFF. The chain uses TRBV7-9 and TRBJ1-1; D perhaps matches TRBD1 (5 bases). Germline V gene data show CDR1 as SEHNR and CDR2 as FQNEAQ (reference sequence). CDR3 length equals 14 residues. V lost 5 bases and J 0 bases, leaving 10 bases between the germline ends.